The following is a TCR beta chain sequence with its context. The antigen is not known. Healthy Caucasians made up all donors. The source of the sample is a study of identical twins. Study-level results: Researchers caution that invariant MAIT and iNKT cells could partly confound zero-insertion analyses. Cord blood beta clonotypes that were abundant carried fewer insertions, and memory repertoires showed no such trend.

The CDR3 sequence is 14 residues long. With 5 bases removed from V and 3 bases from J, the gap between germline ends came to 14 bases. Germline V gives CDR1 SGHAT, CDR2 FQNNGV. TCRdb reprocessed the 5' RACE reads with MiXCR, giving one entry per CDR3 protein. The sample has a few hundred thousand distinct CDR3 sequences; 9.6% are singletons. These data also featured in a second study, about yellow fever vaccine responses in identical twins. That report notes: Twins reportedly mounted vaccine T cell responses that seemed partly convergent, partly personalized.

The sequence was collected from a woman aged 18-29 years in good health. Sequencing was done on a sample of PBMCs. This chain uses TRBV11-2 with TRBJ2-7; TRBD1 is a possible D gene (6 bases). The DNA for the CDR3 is TGTGCCAGCAGCATGGGCCCAGGGGTCTACGAGCAGTACTTC. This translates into CASSMGPGVYEQYF.